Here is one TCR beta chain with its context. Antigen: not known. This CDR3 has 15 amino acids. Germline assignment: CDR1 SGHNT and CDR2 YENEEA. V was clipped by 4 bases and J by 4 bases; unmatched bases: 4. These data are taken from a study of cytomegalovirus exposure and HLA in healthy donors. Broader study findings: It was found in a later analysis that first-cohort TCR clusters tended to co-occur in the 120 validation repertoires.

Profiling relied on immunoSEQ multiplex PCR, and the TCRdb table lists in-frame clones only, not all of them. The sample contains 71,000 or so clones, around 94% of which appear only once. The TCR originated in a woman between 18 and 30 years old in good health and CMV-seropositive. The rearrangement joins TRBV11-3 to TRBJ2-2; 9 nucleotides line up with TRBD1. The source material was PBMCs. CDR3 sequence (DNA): TGTGCCAGCAGCTGGACAGGGGATAGCACCGGGGAGCTGTTTTTT. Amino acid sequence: CASSWTGDSTGELFF. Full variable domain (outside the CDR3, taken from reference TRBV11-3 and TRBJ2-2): EAGVVQSPRYKIIEKKQPVAFWCNPISGHNTLYWYLQNLGQGPELLIRYENEEAVDDSQLPKDRFSAERLKGVDSTLKIQPAELGDSAVYLCASSWTGDSTGELFFGEGSRLTVL.